This section outlines one T cell receptor beta chain sequence together with its context. Its target is unknown. Together with a sample-barcoded 5' primer, a J-beta primer mix was included in a second PCR lasting about 6 to 11 cycles. In TCRdb, the 5' RACE reads were re-called with MiXCR into one record per CDR3 protein. The data show about 1,000,000 distinct CDR3 sequences, 40% to 45% seen once. Germline V gives CDR1 KGHSH, CDR2 LQKENI. Trimming stripped 2 bases from V and 6 bases from J, with 8 bases between. The CDR3 is made up of 13 amino acids. Every donor gave ten milliliters of peripheral blood. The sample is drawn from a study of blood T cells in healthy people across ages. Study-level information: Through template switching, about one barcoded beta molecule was captured per two T cells, as measured in model experiments.

Study conclusions and caveats: No conclusive comparison of naive versus antigen-experienced cells was possible with unsorted PBMCs.

Sequencing was performed on blood. This TCR came from a woman in her sixties in good health. The chain combines TRBV18 with TRBJ2-1; D ambiguous. The CDR3 region has the DNA TGTGCCAGCTCACCATTTGGCGGCAATGAGCAGTTCTTC. It translates to CASSPFGGNEQFF.